This passage covers 20 T cell receptor beta chains from one sample sequenced in a study of T cells in Graves' hyperthyroidism and ophthalmopathy. Researchers took RNA transcripts and amplified the TCR beta CDR3 regions from them. The HTBI set primed first-round TCR CDR3 RT-PCR. In TCRdb, the multiplex PCR reads were re-called with MiXCR into one record per CDR3 protein. The table lists tens of thousands of distinct CDR3 sequences, roughly 50% of them singletons, with 5.5% to 8% in the top ten. The sample taken for sequencing was blood. Every receptor here comes from a woman aged 50 to 60 with Graves' hyperthyroidism that later progressed to Graves' ophthalmopathy.

V and J are TRBV15 and TRBJ2-6, with D perhaps matching TRBD2 (7 bases). The V gene lost 0 bases and the J gene lost 0 bases, with 18 bases spanning the gap. The CDR3 sequence is 20 residues long. Germline loops: CDR1 LNHNV, CDR2 YYDKDF (reference sequence). The CDR3 here is CATSRDPAGALSSGANVLTF. The DNA of the CDR3 is TGTGCCACCAGCAGAGATCCGGCGGGGGCTTTAAGCTCTGGGGCCAACGTCCTGACTTTC.

This clonotype has at least ten counts. V and J are TRBV12-3 or TRBV12-4 and TRBJ2-1; TRBD2 matches at 7 bases. The V segment lost 2 bases and the J segment 0 bases; nucleotides outside the gene matches: 7. This CDR3 comprises 17 residues. CDR3 DNA sequence: TGTGCCAGCAGTTTAATGGGCGGGGGTTTCTCCTACAATGAGCAGTTCTTC. Translating it yields CASSLMGGGFSYNEQFF.

This clonotype was found many times. This rearrangement joins TRBV7-2 to TRBJ2-3, with 13 nucleotides matching TRBD2. CDR1 SGHTA and CDR2 FQGNSA come from the germline V gene. The CDR3 is made up of 16 amino acids. V was clipped by 5 bases and J by 5 bases; unmatched bases: 7. In DNA, the CDR3 is TGTGCCAGCAGCACGGGACTAGCGGGAAATAGAGATACGCAGTATTTT. This translates into CASSTGLAGNRDTQYF. The full variable domain, completed using reference TRBV7-2 and TRBJ2-3, is GAGVSQSPSNKVTEKGKDVELRCDPISGHTALYWYRQSLGQGLEFLIYFQGNSAPDKSGLPSDRFSAERTGGSVSTLTIQRTQQEDSAVYLCASSTGLAGNRDTQYFGPGTRLTVL.

This clonotype was detected many times. The rearrangement uses TRBV6-6 and TRBJ1-2; 8 positions agree with TRBD1. The germline V gene encodes CDR1 MNHNY and CDR2 SVGAGI (reference sequence). CDR3 length: 16 residues. J gave up 5 bases and V 4 bases, and 12 bases lay outside the gene matches. DNA of the CDR3: TGTGCCAGCAGTTCCGACCGACAGGGGTTCTTATATGGCTACACCTTC. Translating it yields CASSSDRQGFLYGYTF.

This clonotype was seen at least ten times. The V call is TRBV20-1, the J call TRBJ2-3, with TRBD2 identical over 8 bases. This CDR3 is built from 15 residues. Germline V gene data show CDR1 as DFQATT and CDR2 as SNEGSKA (reference sequence). V lost 2 bases and J lost 5; bases outside the gene matches: 9. The CDR3 spells CSARTSGGGRDTQYF. The CDR3 nucleotides are TGCAGTGCTAGAACTAGCGGAGGGGGAAGAGATACGCAGTATTTT.

The table lists this clonotype with many counts. J is TRBJ1-2 and V is TRBV5-4; TRBD1 matches 12 bases. Germline V gene data show CDR1 as SGHNT and CDR2 as YYREEE (reference sequence). This CDR3 has 19 amino acids. V lost 6 bases to trimming and J lost 4 bases; unmatched junction nucleotides: 19. The CDR3 DNA follows: TGTGCCAGCAACTTCAGGGGCGGGACAGGGGGCTTACGGGCCTATGGCTACACCTTC. Translation: CASNFRGGTGGLRAYGYTF.

About this clonotype: This CDR3 is missing its conserved last phenylalanine or tryptophan, likely due to a read error. This rearrangement joins TRBV5-1 to TRBJ2-7; 9 nucleotides line up with TRBD2. The CDR3 is 18 amino acids. V lost 0 bases to trimming and J lost 2 bases; unmatched junction nucleotides: 12. The V gene's germline CDR1 is SGHRS and CDR2 YFSETQ. CDR3 region: CASSLGPPGLAHTYEQYL. CDR3 sequence (DNA): TGCGCCAGCAGCTTGGGGCCACCGGGACTAGCCCATACCTACGAGCAGTACCTC.

In this sample, this clonotype turned up many times. The genes are TRBV11-3 and TRBJ2-1; 11 bases are shared with TRBD2. CDR3 length: 16 residues. Germline-derived CDR1 and CDR2 are SGHNT and YENEEA. J gave up 7 bases and V 5 bases, and 10 bases lay outside the gene matches. The CDR3 is CASSATSGSFGNEQFF. As DNA, the CDR3 is TGTGCCAGCAGCGCCACTAGCGGGAGTTTTGGAAATGAGCAGTTCTTC.

Details on this clonotype: A junction boundary mismatches the germline segment, possibly from a read error. The chain combines TRBV6-5 with TRBJ2-1; 8 positions agree with TRBD1. The CDR3 has 15 amino acids. CDR1 MNHEY and CDR2 SVGAGI come from the germline V gene. The CDR3 loop reads CAGSSGTGVYVEQFF. The DNA for the CDR3 is TGTGCCGGCAGCTCAGGGACAGGAGTATATGTTGAGCAGTTCTTC.

The chain is built from TRBV20-1 and TRBJ2-7, with 7 positions matching TRBD2. The CDR3 is 16 residues long. V trimming: 1 base; J trimming: 4 bases; junction bases outside the gene matches: 13. Germline V gene data show CDR1 as DFQATT and CDR2 as SNEGSKA (reference sequence). Here the CDR3 reads CSARGGVGGSKYEQYF. The DNA of the CDR3 is TGCAGTGCTAGAGGGGGAGTGGGCGGGAGTAAGTACGAGCAGTACTTC.

Comments on this clonotype: In this CDR3 the conserved last residue, phenylalanine or tryptophan, is missing, so a read error is likely. The chain has TRBV13 and TRBJ1-1; D might be TRBD1 (5 bases). V gave up 5 bases and J gave up 2 bases, with 18 bases separating them. This CDR3 region has 16 residues. CDR1 is PRHDT, CDR2 FYEKMQ, per germline (reference sequence). The CDR3 spells CASSLVEGNPNTEAFL. CDR3 coding DNA: TGTGCCAGCAGCCTAGTAGAGGGGAACCCAAACACTGAAGCTTTCCTT.

A word on this clonotype: Likely a read error: the CDR3 ends without its conserved phenylalanine or tryptophan. J is TRBJ2-6 and V is TRBV7-6; D may be TRBD1 (5 bases). The CDR3 runs to 16 residues. Trimming shortened V by 5 bases and J by 6 bases, and 17 bases separated the two germline ends. The germline gives CDR1 SGHVS, CDR2 FNYEAQ. CDR3 sequence reads: CASSPQGAGEANVLTL. The CDR3 DNA reads TGTGCCAGCAGCCCTCAAGGGGCAGGCGAGGCCAACGTCCTGACTCTC.

This clonotype was counted at least ten times. This sequence joins TRBV7-6 and TRBJ2-2, with 8 bases that match TRBD1. The CDR3 is 15 amino acids. The germline V gene has CDR1 SGHVS and CDR2 FNYEAQ. V shed 5 bases and J 5 bases; nucleotides not matched to a gene: 7. The CDR3 DNA is TGTGCCAGCAGCCCAAGGACAGGGTCGACCGGGGAGCTGTTTTTT. Translated, it gives CASSPRTGSTGELFF.

This clonotype has a count of ten or more. The chain recombines TRBV19 with TRBJ2-6; no reliable D call. CDR1 and CDR2 from the germline V gene are LNHDA and SQIVND (reference sequence). V lost 8 bases, J lost 2 bases, and 10 bases lay in between. CDR3 length equals 14 residues. The CDR3 protein is CASHTNTGANVLTF. In nucleotides, the CDR3 is TGTGCCAGTCACACCAACACTGGGGCCAACGTCCTGACTTTC.

This clonotype counts as medium-sized (0.01 to 0.1%). The J gene is TRBJ2-7, the V gene TRBV7-3; 8 bases fit TRBD2. Trimming at V came to 0 bases and at J to 6 bases, leaving 4 bases not matched to a gene. From germline, CDR1 is SGHTA and CDR2 FQGTGA. The CDR3 totals 14 residues. The CDR3 is CASSLTAGAPEQYF. The CDR3, as DNA: TGTGCCAGCAGCTTAACAGCGGGAGCTCCCGAGCAGTACTTC.

This chain joins TRBV12-3 or TRBV12-4 and TRBJ1-2; 7 bases are shared with TRBD1. This CDR3 is 12 amino acids long. The V and J ends lost 5 bases and 12 bases, in that order; junction bases with no gene match: 9. DNA for the CDR3: TGTGCCAGCAGTCGACAGGGCTCTGGAAACACCTTC. This codes for CASSRQGSGNTF.

This clonotype was observed many times. The chain has TRBV6-5 and TRBJ2-7, with unresolved D. The CDR3 consists of 14 residues. Germline CDR1 reads MNHEY; CDR2 reads SVGAGI. The V end was cut by 10 bases, the J end by 3 bases, with 19 bases between. The CDR3 sequence is CATAPGYGDYEQYF. In nucleotides, the CDR3 is TGTGCCACCGCCCCGGGTTATGGAGACTACGAGCAGTACTTC.

This clonotype appeared many times. V gene TRBV3-1 combines with J gene TRBJ2-1; 7 bases match TRBD1. This CDR3 is built from 16 residues. V shed 3 bases, J shed 2 bases, and the junction held 7 bases outside the gene matches. Germline V gives CDR1 LGHDT, CDR2 YNNKEL (reference sequence). The CDR3 DNA is TGTGCCAGCAGCCAGGGTAGGACAGGAACCTACAATGAGCAGTTCTTC. Encoded protein: CASSQGRTGTYNEQFF.

In its sample, this clonotype is medium-sized. This chain uses TRBV19 with TRBJ2-7; 9 bases agree with TRBD2. This CDR3 region has 13 residues. V was pared by 5 bases and J by 5 bases, with 4 bases of the junction left unmatched. Per the germline V gene, CDR1 is LNHDA and CDR2 is SQIVND (reference sequence). This CDR3 is CASSVSSGNEQYF. CDR3 sequence (DNA): TGTGCCAGTAGTGTATCTAGCGGGAACGAGCAGTACTTC.

This clonotype was detected many times. J is TRBJ2-2 and V is TRBV6-1; D tentatively fits TRBD1 or TRBD2 (5 bases each). Germline V gene lookup returns CDR1 MNHNS and CDR2 SASEGT. V gave up 6 bases and J gave up 1 base, with 18 bases separating them. This CDR3 is built from 17 residues. The CDR3 loop reads CASRPRRGAMNTGELFF. The CDR3 nucleotides are TGTGCCAGCAGGCCCCGACGAGGGGCCATGAACACCGGGGAGCTGTTTTTT.